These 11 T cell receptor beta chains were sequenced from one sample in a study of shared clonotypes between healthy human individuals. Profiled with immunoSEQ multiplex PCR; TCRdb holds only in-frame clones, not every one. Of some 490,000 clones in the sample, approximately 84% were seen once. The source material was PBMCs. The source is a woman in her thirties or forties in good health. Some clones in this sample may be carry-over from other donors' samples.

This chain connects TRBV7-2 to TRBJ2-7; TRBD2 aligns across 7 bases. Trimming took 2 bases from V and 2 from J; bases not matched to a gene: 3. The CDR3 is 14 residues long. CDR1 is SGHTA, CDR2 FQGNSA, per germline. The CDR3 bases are TGTGCCAGCAGCTTACTCCTAGCGGCCTACGAGCAGTACTTC. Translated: CASSLLLAAYEQYF. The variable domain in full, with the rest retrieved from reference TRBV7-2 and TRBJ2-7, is GAGVSQSPSNKVTEKGKDVELRCDPISGHTALYWYRQSLGQGLEFLIYFQGNSAPDKSGLPSDRFSAERTGGSVSTLTIQRTQQEDSAVYLCASSLLLAAYEQYFGPGTRLTVT.

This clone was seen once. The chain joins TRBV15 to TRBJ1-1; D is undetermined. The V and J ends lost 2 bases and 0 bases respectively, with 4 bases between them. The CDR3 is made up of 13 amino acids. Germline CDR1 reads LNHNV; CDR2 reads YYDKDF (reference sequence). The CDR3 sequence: CATSRSMNTEAFF. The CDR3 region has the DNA TGTGCCACCAGCAGATCTATGAACACTGAAGCTTTCTTT.

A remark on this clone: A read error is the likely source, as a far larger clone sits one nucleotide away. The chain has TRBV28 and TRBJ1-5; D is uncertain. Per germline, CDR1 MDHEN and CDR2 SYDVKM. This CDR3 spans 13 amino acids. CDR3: CSIREGLNQPQHF. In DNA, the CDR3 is TGTTCCATACGGGAGGGTCTTAATCAGCCCCAGCATTTT.

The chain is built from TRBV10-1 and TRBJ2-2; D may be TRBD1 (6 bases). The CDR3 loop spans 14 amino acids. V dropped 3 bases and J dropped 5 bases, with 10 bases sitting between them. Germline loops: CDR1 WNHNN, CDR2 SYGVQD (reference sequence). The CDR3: CASSDRGWTGELFF. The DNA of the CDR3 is TGCGCCAGCAGTGACAGGGGATGGACCGGGGAGCTGTTTTTT.

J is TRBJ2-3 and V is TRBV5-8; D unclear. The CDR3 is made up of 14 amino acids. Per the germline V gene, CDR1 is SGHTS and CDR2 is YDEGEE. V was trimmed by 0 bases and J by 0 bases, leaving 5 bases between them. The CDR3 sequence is CASSLEVSTDTQYF. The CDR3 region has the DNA TGTGCCAGCAGCTTGGAGGTTAGCACAGATACGCAGTATTTT.

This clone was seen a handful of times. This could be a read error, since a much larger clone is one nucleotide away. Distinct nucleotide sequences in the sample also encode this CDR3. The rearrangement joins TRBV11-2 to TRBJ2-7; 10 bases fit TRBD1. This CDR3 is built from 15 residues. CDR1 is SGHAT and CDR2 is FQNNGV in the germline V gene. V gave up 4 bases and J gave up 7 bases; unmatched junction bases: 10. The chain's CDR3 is CASSWRPGQGSEQYF. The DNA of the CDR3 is TGTGCCAGCAGCTGGAGACCGGGACAGGGGTCAGAGCAGTACTTC.

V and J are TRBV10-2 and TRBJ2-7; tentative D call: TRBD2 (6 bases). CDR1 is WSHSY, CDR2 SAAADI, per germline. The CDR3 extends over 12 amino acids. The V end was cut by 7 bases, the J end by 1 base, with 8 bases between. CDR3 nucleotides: TGCGCCAGCACCGGGGGTTCCTACGAGCAGTACTTC. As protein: CASTGGSYEQYF.

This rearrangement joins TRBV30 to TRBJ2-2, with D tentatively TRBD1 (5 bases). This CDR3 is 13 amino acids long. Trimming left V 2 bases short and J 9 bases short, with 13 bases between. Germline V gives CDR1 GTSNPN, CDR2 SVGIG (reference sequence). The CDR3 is CAWSLSRDRELFF. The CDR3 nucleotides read TGTGCCTGGAGTCTAAGCAGGGATAGGGAGCTGTTTTTT.

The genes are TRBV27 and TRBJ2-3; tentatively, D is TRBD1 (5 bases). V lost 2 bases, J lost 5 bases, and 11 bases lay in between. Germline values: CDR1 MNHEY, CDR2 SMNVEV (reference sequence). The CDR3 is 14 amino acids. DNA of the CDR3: TGTGCCAGCAGTTTACCAGGGTGGCGAGATACGCAGTATTTT. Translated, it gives CASSLPGWRDTQYF.

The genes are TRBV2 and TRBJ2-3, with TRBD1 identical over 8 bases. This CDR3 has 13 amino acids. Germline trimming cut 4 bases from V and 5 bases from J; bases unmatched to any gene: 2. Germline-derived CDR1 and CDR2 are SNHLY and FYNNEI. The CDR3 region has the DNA TGTGCCAGCAGTGGGACAGGGAAAGATACGCAGTATTTT. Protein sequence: CASSGTGKDTQYF.

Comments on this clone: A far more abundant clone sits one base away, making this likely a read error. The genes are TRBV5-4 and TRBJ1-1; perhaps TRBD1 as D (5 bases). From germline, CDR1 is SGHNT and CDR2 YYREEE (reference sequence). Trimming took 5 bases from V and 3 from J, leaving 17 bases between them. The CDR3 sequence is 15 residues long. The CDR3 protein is CASSPDSAKDTEAFF. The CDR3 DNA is TGTGCCAGCAGTCCCGACAGTGCTAAGGACACTGAAGCTTTCTTT.